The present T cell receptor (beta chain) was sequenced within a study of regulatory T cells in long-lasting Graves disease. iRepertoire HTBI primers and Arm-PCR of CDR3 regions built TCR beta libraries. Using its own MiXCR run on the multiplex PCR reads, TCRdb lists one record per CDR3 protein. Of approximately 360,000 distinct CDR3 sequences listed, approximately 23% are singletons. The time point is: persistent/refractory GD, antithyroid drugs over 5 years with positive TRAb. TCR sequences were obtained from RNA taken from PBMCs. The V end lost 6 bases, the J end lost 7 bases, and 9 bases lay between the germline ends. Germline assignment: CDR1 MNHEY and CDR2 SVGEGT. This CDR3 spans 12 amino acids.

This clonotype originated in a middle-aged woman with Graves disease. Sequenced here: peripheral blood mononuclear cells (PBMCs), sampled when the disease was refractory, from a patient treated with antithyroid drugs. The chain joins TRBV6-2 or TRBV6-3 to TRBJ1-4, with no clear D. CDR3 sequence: CASRVFGEKLFF. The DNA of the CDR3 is TGTGCCAGCAGGGTCTTCGGTGAAAAACTGTTTTTT.